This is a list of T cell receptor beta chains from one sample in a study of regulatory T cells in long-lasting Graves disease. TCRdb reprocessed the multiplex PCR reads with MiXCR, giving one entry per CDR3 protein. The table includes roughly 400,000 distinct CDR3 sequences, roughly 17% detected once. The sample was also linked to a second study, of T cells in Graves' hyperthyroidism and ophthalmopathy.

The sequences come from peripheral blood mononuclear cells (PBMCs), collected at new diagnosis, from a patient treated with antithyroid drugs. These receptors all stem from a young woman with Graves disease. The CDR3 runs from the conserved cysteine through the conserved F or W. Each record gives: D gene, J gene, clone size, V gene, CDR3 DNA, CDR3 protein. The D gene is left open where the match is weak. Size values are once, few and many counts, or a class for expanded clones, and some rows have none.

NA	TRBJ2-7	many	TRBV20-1	TGCAGTGCTCCGGACACCTCCTACGAGCAGTACTTC	CSAPDTSYEQYF
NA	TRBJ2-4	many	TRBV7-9	TGTGCCAGCAGCTCGTACTCCTTCCAGGGGATTAGGGCCAAAAACATTCAGTACTTC	CASSSYSFQGIRAKNIQYF
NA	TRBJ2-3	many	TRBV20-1	TGCAGTGCTAGCTTGGTACACACAGATACGCAGTATTTT	CSASLVHTDTQYF
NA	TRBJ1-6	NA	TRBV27	TGTGCCAGCAGTTTAGATCCTAAGAATAATTCACCCCTCCACTTT	CASSLDPKNNSPLHF
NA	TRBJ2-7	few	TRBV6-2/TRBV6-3	TGTGCCAGACCCCGGATAGCTCCACAGTACTTC	CARPRIAPQYF
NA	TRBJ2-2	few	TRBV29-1	TGCAGCGTTGCGGGTACCTTCGCGAACACCGGGGAGCTGTTTTTT	CSVAGTFANTGELFF
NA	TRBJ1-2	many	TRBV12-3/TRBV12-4	TGTGCCAGCAGTCTCGGGACCGAGTATGGCTACACCTTC	CASSLGTEYGYTF
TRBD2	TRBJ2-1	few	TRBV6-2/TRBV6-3	TGTGCCAGCAGTTACGGGCTAGCGGAATTGAATGAGCAGTTCTTC	CASSYGLAELNEQFF
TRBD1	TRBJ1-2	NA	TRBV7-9	TGTGCCAGCAGCGTTACAGGGGGCGCATATGGCTACACCTTC	CASSVTGGAYGYTF
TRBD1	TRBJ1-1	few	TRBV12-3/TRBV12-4	TGTGCCAGCAGGGGGACAGCAACGGTGAACACTGAAGCTTTCTTT	CASRGTATVNTEAFF
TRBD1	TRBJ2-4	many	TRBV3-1	TGTGCCAGCACCGACAGGGCGGGAAACATTCAGTACTTC	CASTDRAGNIQYF
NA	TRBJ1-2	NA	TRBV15	TGTGCCACCAGCACGTCCACAGGGAACTATGGCTACACCTTC	CATSTSTGNYGYTF
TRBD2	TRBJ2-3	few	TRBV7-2	TGTGCCAGCAGCTTAGTAGCGGGGAGCCAAGATACGCAGTATTTT	CASSLVAGSQDTQYF
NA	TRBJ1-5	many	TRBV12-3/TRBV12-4	TGTGCCAGCAGTTCACAGGGAGACAATCAGCCCCAGCATTTT	CASSSQGDNQPQHF
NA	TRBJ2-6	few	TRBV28	TGTGCCAGCATCCAACAGAACTCTGGGGCCAACGTCCTGACTTTC	CASIQQNSGANVLTF
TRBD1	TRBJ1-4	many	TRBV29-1	TGCAGCGCCAGACAGGGAGGAAAACTGTTTTTT	CSARQGGKLFF
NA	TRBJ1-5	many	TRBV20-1	TGCAGTGCCAATGCTGGGTTTCAGCCCCAGCATTTT	CSANAGFQPQHF
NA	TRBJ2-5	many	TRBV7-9	TGTGCCAGCAGCTCTTCAGGGGGGAGAGAGACCCAGTACTTC	CASSSSGGRETQYF
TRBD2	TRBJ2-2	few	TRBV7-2	TGTGCCAGCAGCTTAGAGGGAGGGGCCAACACCGGGGAGCTGTTTTTT	CASSLEGGANTGELFF
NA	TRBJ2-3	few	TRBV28	TGTGCCAGCACCCCCGGACATCTGGTCTGGGATACGCAGTATTTT	CASTPGHLVWDTQYF
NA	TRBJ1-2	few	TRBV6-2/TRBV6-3	TGTGCCAGCAGCGGGAGCGGCGTTAACTATGGCTACACCTTC	CASSGSGVNYGYTF
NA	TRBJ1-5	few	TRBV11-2	TGTGCCAGCAGCTTACGGGACGGTAGCAATCAGCCCCAGCATTTT	CASSLRDGSNQPQHF
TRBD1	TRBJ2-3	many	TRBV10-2	TGCGCCAGCAGTGAGTCAGGGGGCGGTCTCACAGATACGCAGTATTTT	CASSESGGGLTDTQYF
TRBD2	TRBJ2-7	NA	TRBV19	TGTGCCAGTAGATCAGGAGCGGGAGGGCCGCAGTACTTC	CASRSGAGGPQYF
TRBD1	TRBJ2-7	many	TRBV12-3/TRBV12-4	TGTGCCAGCAGCCCCCGCGGACAGGGGTTTCAGCAGTACTTC	CASSPRGQGFQQYF
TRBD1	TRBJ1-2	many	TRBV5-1	TGCGCCAGCAGCCCCAGGGGACAGTCCTCTTCCTATGGCTACACCTTC	CASSPRGQSSSYGYTF
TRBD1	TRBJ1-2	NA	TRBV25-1	TGTGCCAGCAGTGAACCGGGACAGGGACCCAGCTATGGCTACACCTTC	CASSEPGQGPSYGYTF
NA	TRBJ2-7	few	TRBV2	TGTGCCAGCAGAGACCGAACAGGCTCCTCCTACGAGCAGTACTTC	CASRDRTGSSYEQYF
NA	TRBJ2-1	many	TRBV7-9	TGTGCCAGCAGCCCTAGCCGCTCCTACAATGAGCAGTTCTTC	CASSPSRSYNEQFF
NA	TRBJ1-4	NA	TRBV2	TGTGCCAGCAGTGAAGAGGAAACGGGTAGGGAAAAACTGTTTTTT	CASSEEETGREKLFF
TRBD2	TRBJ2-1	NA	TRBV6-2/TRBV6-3	TGTGCCAGCAGTTACGAAGCCCTAGCGGGTTACAATGAGCAGTTCTTC	CASSYEALAGYNEQFF
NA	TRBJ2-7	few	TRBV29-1	TGCAGCGTTCGTTTAGCGACCTACGAGCAGTACTTC	CSVRLATYEQYF
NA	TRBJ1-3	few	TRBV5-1	TGCGCCAGCAAGGAGGGCGCGAACGGAGACACCATATATTTT	CASKEGANGDTIYF
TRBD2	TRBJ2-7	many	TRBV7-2	TGTGCCAGCAGCTTAACTAGCGGGAACTACGAGCAGTACTTC	CASSLTSGNYEQYF
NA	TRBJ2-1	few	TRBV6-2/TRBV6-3	TGTGCCAGCAGTTTACTCGGGTCGGATATAAGAGGCTACAATGAGCAGTTCTTC	CASSLLGSDIRGYNEQFF
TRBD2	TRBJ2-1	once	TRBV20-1	TGCAGTGCTAGAGATTATTCCACAACTAGCGAGAACAATGAGCAGTTCTTC	CSARDYSTTSENNEQFF
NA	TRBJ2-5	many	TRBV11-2	TGTGCCAGCAGCCTACAGGGAGGGGGAGAGACCCAGTACTTC	CASSLQGGGETQYF
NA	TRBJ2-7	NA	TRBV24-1	TGTGCCACCAGTGATAAGGTTGGGCAGTACTTC	CATSDKVGQYF
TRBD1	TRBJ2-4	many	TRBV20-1	TGCAGTGCTGCCTTTGCGTGGGGACAGGTGTCAGGCAAAAACATTCAGTACTTC	CSAAFAWGQVSGKNIQYF
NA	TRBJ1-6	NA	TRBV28	TGTGCCACCAGGACCAGTAATTCACCCCTCCACTTT	CATRTSNSPLHF
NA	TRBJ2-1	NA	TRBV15	TGTGCCACCAGCAGAGAACAGGGAGGCAATGAGCAGTTCTTC	CATSREQGGNEQFF
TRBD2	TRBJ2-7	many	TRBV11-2	TGTGCCAGCAGCCCCATACAGCGGGGAAAGCGAACCTACGAGCAGTACTTC	CASSPIQRGKRTYEQYF
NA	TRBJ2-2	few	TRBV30	TGTGCCTGGAGTTTAAGTGCTACCGGGGAGCTGTTTTTT	CAWSLSATGELFF
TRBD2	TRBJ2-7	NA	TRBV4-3	TGCGCCAGCAGCCAAGATAGGGGTGAGGCGGGAGGTTCCTACGAGCAGTACTTC	CASSQDRGEAGGSYEQYF
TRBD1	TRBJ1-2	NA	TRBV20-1	TGCAGTGCCTCTGGACAGGGAAACTATGGCTACACCTTC	CSASGQGNYGYTF